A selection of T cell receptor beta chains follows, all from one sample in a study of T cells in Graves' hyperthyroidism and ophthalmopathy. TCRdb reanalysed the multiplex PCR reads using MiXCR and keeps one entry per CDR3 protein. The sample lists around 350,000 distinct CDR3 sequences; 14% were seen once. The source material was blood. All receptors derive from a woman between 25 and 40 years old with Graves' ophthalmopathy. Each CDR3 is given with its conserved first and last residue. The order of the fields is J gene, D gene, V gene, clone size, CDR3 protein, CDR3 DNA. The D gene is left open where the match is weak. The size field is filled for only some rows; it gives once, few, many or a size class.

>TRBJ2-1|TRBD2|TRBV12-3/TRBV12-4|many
CASSRGLAGGLGLNEQFF
TGTGCCAGCAGCCGTGGACTAGCGGGGGGGCTAGGGCTAAATGAGCAGTTCTTC
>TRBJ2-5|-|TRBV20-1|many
CSANVWGIFQETQYF
TGCAGTGCCAACGTCTGGGGGATATTCCAAGAGACCCAGTACTTC
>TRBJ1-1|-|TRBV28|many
CASSLWGGTSEAFF
TGTGCCAGCAGTTTATGGGGGGGGACAAGTGAAGCTTTCTTT
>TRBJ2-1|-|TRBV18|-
CASSPPVGMRNNEQFF
TGTGCCAGCTCACCACCGGTCGGGATGAGGAACAATGAGCAGTTCTTC
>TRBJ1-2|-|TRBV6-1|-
CASSDEAIRGLVPWTF
TGTGCCAGCAGTGATGAGGCCATCCGGGGGTTGGTCCCGTGGACCTTC
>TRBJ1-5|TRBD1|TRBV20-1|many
CSAPTGTVSNQPQHF
TGCAGTGCACCGACAGGGACGGTTAGCAATCAGCCCCAGCATTTT
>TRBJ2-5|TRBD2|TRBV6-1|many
CASSQAGRAETQYF
TGTGCCAGCAGTCAAGCAGGGAGGGCGGAGACCCAGTACTTC
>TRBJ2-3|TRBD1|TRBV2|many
CASSPTGGTTDTQYF
TGTGCCAGCAGTCCCACAGGGGGGACCACAGATACGCAGTATTTT
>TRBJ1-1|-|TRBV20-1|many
CSARGDPNTEAFF
TGCAGTGCTAGGGGTGATCCGAACACTGAAGCTTTCTTT
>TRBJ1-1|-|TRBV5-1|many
CASSPNAGPDTEAFF
TGCGCCAGCAGCCCGAACGCAGGGCCCGACACTGAAGCTTTCTTT
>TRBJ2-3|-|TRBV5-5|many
CASSKPGTQRQSDTQYF
TGTGCCAGCAGTAAACCCGGGACCCAAAGGCAGTCAGATACGCAGTATTTT
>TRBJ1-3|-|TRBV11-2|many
CASTRGDTIYF
TGTGCCAGCACCCGGGGGGACACCATATATTTT
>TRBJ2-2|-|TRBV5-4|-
CASSLGGITAGELFF
TGTGCCAGCAGCTTGGGGGGGATCACCGCCGGGGAGCTGTTTTTT
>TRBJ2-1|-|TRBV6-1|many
CASSGQYNEQFF
TGTGCCAGCAGTGGCCAGTACAATGAGCAGTTCTTC
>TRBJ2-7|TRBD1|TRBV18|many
CASSPGPGQGFEQYF
TGTGCCAGCTCACCTGGGCCGGGACAGGGGTTCGAGCAGTACTTC
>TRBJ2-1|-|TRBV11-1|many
CASSSRDSSYNEQFF
TGTGCCAGCAGCAGCCGGGACTCCTCCTACAATGAGCAGTTCTTC
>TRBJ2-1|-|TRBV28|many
CASGLEYNEQFF
TGTGCCAGCGGCCTAGAATACAATGAGCAGTTCTTC
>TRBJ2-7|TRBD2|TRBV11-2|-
CASSDGGYGEQYF
TGTGCCAGCAGCGACGGGGGGTACGGCGAGCAGTACTTC
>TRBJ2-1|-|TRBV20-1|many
CSARTENSYNEQFF
TGCAGTGCTAGAACGGAGAACTCCTACAATGAGCAGTTCTTC
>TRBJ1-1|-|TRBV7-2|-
CASSPPRGALTEAFF
TGTGCCAGCAGCCCCCCCCGGGGCGCGCTCACTGAAGCTTTCTTT
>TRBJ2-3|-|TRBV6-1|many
CASRAGAGSTDTQYF
TGTGCCAGTCGGGCCGGGGCGGGCAGCACAGATACGCAGTATTTT
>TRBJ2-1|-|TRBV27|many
CASSLLNEQFF
TGTGCCAGCAGTTTACTCAATGAGCAGTTCTTC
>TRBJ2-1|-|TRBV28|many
CASSAPPRAYEQFF
TGTGCCAGCAGTGCCCCCCCTCGCGCTTATGAGCAGTTCTTC
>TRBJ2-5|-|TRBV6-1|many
CASSLKHNQETQYF
TGTGCCAGCAGCTTAAAACACAACCAAGAGACCCAGTACTTC
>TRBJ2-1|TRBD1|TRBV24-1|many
CATSETGTGSNEQFF
TGTGCCACCAGTGAAACCGGGACAGGATCGAATGAGCAGTTCTTC
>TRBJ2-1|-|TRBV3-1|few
CASSRERGTYEQFF
TGTGCCAGCAGCCGGGAGAGGGGCACATATGAGCAGTTCTTC
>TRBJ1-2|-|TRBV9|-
CASSPPDPGAGYTF
TGTGCCAGCAGCCCCCCCGATCCTGGAGCTGGCTACACCTTC
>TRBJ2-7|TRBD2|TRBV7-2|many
CASSPRERGLSEQYF
TGTGCCAGCAGCCCCCGAGAGCGGGGATTGAGTGAGCAGTACTTC
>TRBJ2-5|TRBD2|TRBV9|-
CASSDTGTTRETQYF
TGTGCCAGCAGCGACACCGGGACTACTAGAGAGACCCAGTACTTC
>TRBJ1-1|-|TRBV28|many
CASSSPQDGRNTEAFF
TGTGCCAGCAGTTCCCCTCAGGACGGAAGGAACACTGAAGCTTTCTTT
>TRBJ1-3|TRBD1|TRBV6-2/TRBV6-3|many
CASSPGTASGNTIYF
TGTGCCAGCAGCCCTGGGACAGCATCTGGAAACACCATATATTTT
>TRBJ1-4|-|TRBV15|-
CATSRGRDEKLFF
TGTGCCACCAGCAGAGGAAGAGATGAAAAACTGTTTTTT
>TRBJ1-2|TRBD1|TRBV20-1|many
CSARESGQGAMFYGYTF
TGCAGTGCTAGAGAGTCGGGACAGGGGGCGATGTTCTATGGCTACACCTTC
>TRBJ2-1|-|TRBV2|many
CASNKNPGGLDEQFF
TGTGCCAGCAACAAAAACCCCGGGGGGCTAGATGAGCAGTTCTTC
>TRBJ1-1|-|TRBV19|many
CASSRRQAEAFF
TGTGCCAGTAGTAGACGACAGGCTGAAGCTTTCTTT